The 11 T cell receptor beta chains presented below share a single source sample, sequenced in a study of vaccination and CD4 T cells after COVID-19. Cultured CD4+ T cells had their DNA profiled by the Oncomine TCR Beta short-read assay. TCRdb re-called the PCR reads through MiXCR, storing one row per CDR3 protein. The sample lists 9,100 or so distinct CDR3 sequences; about half were seen once. Their antigens are not known. As for treatment: roughly 11-day PBMC culture with coronavirus spike peptide pools or control peptides (ViraFEST assay). From the unexposed donor, CD4+ T cells were collected ahead of the COVID-19 pandemic (2011-2018). The source material was CD4+ T cells from blood, cultured in vitro. All receptors come from a human donor in good health.

This clonotype was seen more than once but under ten times. The chain recombines TRBV2 with TRBJ2-5; 7 bases agree with TRBD1. The CDR3 length is 15 residues. With V trimmed by 7 bases and J by 4 bases, 12 bases remained unmatched. Germline loops: CDR1 SNHLY, CDR2 FYNNEI. The CDR3: CASTPDRFGGETQYF. CDR3 bases: TGTGCCAGCACCCCGGACAGGTTCGGAGGAGAGACCCAGTACTTC.

This clonotype occurred a few times. The chain carries TRBV19 and TRBJ1-2; possible D gene TRBD1, 5 bases. Trimming took 0 bases from V and 12 from J, leaving 14 bases between them. The CDR3 runs to 13 residues. Germline lookup yields CDR1 LNHDA and CDR2 SQIVND (reference sequence). The chain's CDR3 is CASSIDRWGSHTF. Written as DNA, the CDR3 is TGTGCCAGTAGTATAGATCGCTGGGGGTCTCACACCTTC.

This chain connects TRBV11-2 to TRBJ2-3; D gene unclear. Germline assignment: CDR1 SGHAT and CDR2 FQNNGV. With 1 base removed from V and 1 base from J, the gap between germline ends came to 9 bases. This CDR3 has 15 residues. The CDR3 protein is CASSLGWSGTDTQYF. The CDR3 DNA reads as TGTGCCAGCAGCTTAGGGTGGTCGGGCACAGATACGCAGTATTTT.

The chain combines TRBV20-1 with TRBJ1-1, with D possibly matching TRBD1 (5 bases). Germline loops: CDR1 DFQATT, CDR2 SNEGSKA (reference sequence). CDR3 size: 12 residues. The V and J ends lost 6 bases and 10 bases respectively, with 18 bases between them. This CDR3 reads CSAGTKAGGAFF. The CDR3 DNA reads TGCAGTGCCGGGACGAAGGCTGGCGGAGCTTTCTTT.

This sequence joins TRBV10-3 and TRBJ1-5; no definite D call. Germline assignment: CDR1 ENHRY and CDR2 SYGVKD. CDR3 size: 13 residues. V lost 8 bases to trimming and J lost 4 bases, with 12 bases between them. This chain's CDR3 is CAIGPEGNQPQHF. The CDR3 nucleotides read TGTGCCATCGGGCCCGAGGGTAATCAGCCCCAGCATTTT.

V usage is TRBV6-2 or TRBV6-3 and J usage is TRBJ2-3; D gene ambiguous. V lost 2 bases and J lost 4, with 19 bases in between. This CDR3 region has 17 residues. The V gene's germline CDR1 is MNHEY and CDR2 SVGEGT. As DNA, the CDR3 is TGTGCCAGCAGTTACCCTACGGACCCCGCCGCCCCAGATACGCAGTATTTT. Translated, it gives CASSYPTDPAAPDTQYF.

The chain has TRBV12-1 and TRBJ2-7; the D call of TRBD2 is as the table states it, not checked on the DNA. TRBV12-1 is a known pseudogene. CDR3 length: 15 amino acids. CDR3 sequence reads: CASSLILARYYEQYF. Here the CDR3 DNA reads TGTGCCAGCAGCTTAATCCTAGCGAGGTACTACGAGCAGTACTTC.

The chain employs TRBV7-9 and TRBJ2-2; D possibly uses TRBD1 or TRBD2 (6 bases each). The CDR3 consists of 17 residues. Germline V gene lookup returns CDR1 SEHNR and CDR2 FQNEAQ (reference sequence). V was pared by 3 bases and J by 0 bases, with 14 bases between. The CDR3 DNA is TGTGCCAGCAGCTTGGGAGCCGGGGGCGCGAACACCGGGGAGCTGTTTTTT. It yields the protein CASSLGAGGANTGELFF.

This chain joins TRBV6-1 and TRBJ2-7; the match to TRBD1 covers 7 bases. The CDR3 has 14 amino acids. The germline V gene encodes CDR1 MNHNS and CDR2 SASEGT. Germline trimming cut 6 bases from V and 3 bases from J; bases unmatched to any gene: 8. The CDR3: CASRTGTALYEQYF. CDR3 bases: TGTGCCAGCAGGACCGGGACAGCTCTCTACGAGCAGTACTTC.

This clonotype has just one count. The chain uses TRBV6-1 and TRBJ1-2; D not resolved. CDR1 is MNHNS and CDR2 is SASEGT in the germline V gene. The CDR3 totals 13 residues. Trimming took off 4 bases at V and 1 base at J, with 7 bases between the two ends. The CDR3 nucleotides are TGTGCCAGCAGTGCCCAGCTTAACTATGGCTACACCTTC. Amino acid sequence: CASSAQLNYGYTF.

The chain recombines TRBV30 with TRBJ2-7, with 12 bases that match TRBD2. V was pared by 5 bases and J by 1 base, with 3 bases of the junction left unmatched. The CDR3 sequence is 14 residues long. CDR1 and CDR2 from the germline V gene are GTSNPN and SVGIG (reference sequence). CDR3 sequence reads: CAWATSGGSYEQYF. The CDR3 bases are TGTGCCTGGGCCACTAGCGGGGGGTCCTACGAGCAGTACTTC.